These 27 T cell receptor beta chains share one sample of origin, sequenced in a study of shared clonotypes between healthy human individuals. Naive CD8 cells, CD45RO-negative and positively selected for CCR7, excluded terminally differentiated effector memory CD45RA+ cells. Profiled with immunoSEQ multiplex PCR; TCRdb holds only in-frame clones, not every one. The sample shows roughly 2,000,000 clones, approximately 95% of them seen only once. The sequenced sample consisted of naive CD8+ T cells sorted from blood. These TCRs come from a man between 18 and 29 years old in good health.

V is TRBV19 and J is TRBJ2-1; 7 bases fit TRBD2. From germline, CDR1 is LNHDA and CDR2 SQIVND (reference sequence). The CDR3 sequence is 13 residues long. The trim removed 1 base at V and 10 bases at J, leaving 4 bases unmatched. The CDR3 protein is CASSIVPAGEQFF. The CDR3 DNA is TGTGCCAGTAGTATAGTTCCAGCGGGGGAGCAGTTCTTC.

The chain links TRBV5-1 to TRBJ1-1; D ambiguous. The CDR3 runs to 15 residues. Germline V gives CDR1 SGHRS, CDR2 YFSETQ. V lost 0 bases to trimming and J lost 5 bases, with 14 bases between them. The CDR3: CASSLVVGVGTEAFF. The CDR3 bases are TGCGCCAGCAGCTTGGTTGTGGGAGTGGGTACTGAAGCTTTCTTT.

This chain connects TRBV6-1 to TRBJ1-1; no clear D gene. Trimming left V 5 bases short and J 3 bases short, with 7 bases between. In germline, CDR1 is MNHNS, CDR2 SASEGT. This CDR3 spans 12 amino acids. This chain's CDR3 is CASSYGDTEAFF. The CDR3 nucleotides are TGTGCCAGCAGTTATGGGGACACTGAAGCTTTCTTT.

CDR3 in DNA: TGTGCCAGCAGCCCAAACTCCAAGCGGGAGGGCCGAGAGACCCAGTACTTC. Protein sequence: CASSPNSKREGRETQYF. The rearrangement joins TRBV14 to TRBJ2-5; 10 bases are shared with TRBD2. From germline, CDR1 is SGHDN and CDR2 FVKESK. The CDR3 totals 17 residues. The J segment lost 4 bases and the V segment lost 4 bases, leaving 12 bases of the junction unmatched.

This rearrangement joins TRBV4-1 to TRBJ2-7; 9 bases agree with TRBD1. Germline V gene lookup returns CDR1 MGHRA and CDR2 YSYEKL. This CDR3 has 15 amino acids. J gave up 4 bases and V 5 bases, and 9 bases lay outside the gene matches. DNA of the CDR3: TGCGCCAGCAGCTTACCGGGACAGGGATCATACGAGCAGTACTTC. Encoded protein: CASSLPGQGSYEQYF.

A word on this clone: Other DNA sequences in the sample encode the same CDR3. J is TRBJ2-7 and V is TRBV19; 9 nucleotides line up with TRBD1. CDR3 size: 13 residues. Germline-derived CDR1 and CDR2 are LNHDA and SQIVND (reference sequence). With 5 bases clipped from V and 4 bases from J, the junction kept 3 bases outside the gene matches. The CDR3 loop is CASSAGTGYEQYF. The CDR3 coding sequence is TGTGCCAGTAGTGCCGGGACAGGGTACGAGCAGTACTTC.

Turning to this clone: This sample also contains other DNA sequences that code for the same CDR3. The chain has TRBV6-5 and TRBJ2-1, with a weak D call TRBD2 (5 bases). Looked up from germline, CDR1 is MNHEY and CDR2 is SVGAGI. V was clipped by 6 bases and J by 6 bases, with 6 bases between them. This CDR3 is 11 amino acids long. The CDR3 loop is CASRLGNEQFF. The CDR3 region has the DNA TGTGCCAGCAGACTAGGCAATGAGCAGTTCTTC.

The rearrangement joins TRBV6-6 to TRBJ1-4, with D tentatively TRBD1 (6 bases). CDR1 MNHNY and CDR2 SVGAGI come from the germline V gene (reference sequence). There are 14 residues in the CDR3. V was cut by 6 bases and J by 8 bases, with 16 bases left in between. For the CDR3, the DNA is TGTGCCAGCAGCCCGGACAGTGGGGGAGAAAAACTGTTTTTT. Encoded protein: CASSPDSGGEKLFF.

The genes are TRBV4-1 and TRBJ2-5, with D tentatively TRBD2 (6 bases). Per germline, CDR1 MGHRA and CDR2 YSYEKL. V lost 0 bases and J 2 bases, leaving 16 bases between the germline ends. CDR3 size: 17 residues. The CDR3 bases are TGCGCCAGCAGCCAAGAGAGGGGAGGAGTCGGGCAAGAGACCCAGTACTTC. This codes for CASSQERGGVGQETQYF.

J is TRBJ2-5 and V is TRBV28; tentatively, D is TRBD2 (5 bases). The CDR3 length is 13 residues. Germline V gene lookup returns CDR1 MDHEN and CDR2 SYDVKM. Trimming removed 10 bases at V and 1 base at J, with 13 bases between. The CDR3 reads CATSGTFQETQYF. The CDR3 DNA follows: TGTGCCACCAGCGGAACATTCCAAGAGACCCAGTACTTC.

The genes are TRBV27 and TRBJ2-3, with D hard to call. This CDR3 has 13 residues. CDR1 and CDR2 from the germline V gene are MNHEY and SMNVEV (reference sequence). Trimming left V 1 base short and J 4 bases short, with 6 bases between. The CDR3 is CASSLFEPDTQYF. CDR3 DNA: TGTGCCAGCAGTTTATTCGAACCAGATACGCAGTATTTT.

This chain uses TRBV18 with TRBJ2-1; 10 positions agree with TRBD1. The CDR3 is 15 amino acids. In germline, CDR1 is KGHSH, CDR2 LQKENI. With V trimmed by 6 bases and J by 4 bases, 6 bases remained unmatched. The CDR3 coding sequence is TGTGCCAGCTCCGCCCCGGGACAGGGGTACAATGAGCAGTTCTTC. Residues: CASSAPGQGYNEQFF.

The chain is built from TRBV30 and TRBJ2-2; 8 bases are shared with TRBD1. This CDR3 is 18 amino acids long. CDR1 and CDR2 (germline): GTSNPN, SVGIG (reference sequence). V shed 2 bases, J shed 3 bases, and the junction held 14 bases outside the gene matches. CDR3 region: CAWSSPDRAVEDTGELFF. Written as DNA, the CDR3 is TGTGCCTGGAGTAGCCCGGACAGGGCCGTTGAGGACACCGGGGAGCTGTTTTTT. The variable domain in full, completed from reference TRBV30 and TRBJ2-2, reads SQTIHQWPATLVQPVGSPLSLECTVEGTSNPNLYWYRQAAGRGLQLLFYSVGIGQISSEVPQNLSASRPQDRQFILSSKKLLLSDSGFYLCAWSSPDRAVEDTGELFFGEGSRLTVL.

This clone has more than one count but fewer than ten. The V gene is TRBV4-3, the J gene TRBJ1-3; 7 positions agree with TRBD1. The CDR3 consists of 15 residues. Germline lookup yields CDR1 LGHNA and CDR2 YSLEER. V was pared by 1 base and J by 4 bases, with 4 bases of the junction left unmatched. CDR3 sequence (DNA): TGCGCCAGCAGCCAAGCCGGGACAGTGGGAAACACCATATATTTT. It specifies CASSQAGTVGNTIYF.

This chain's CDR3 is CASSEPPGVGLSYNEQFF. Here the CDR3 DNA reads TGTGCCAGCAGTGAACCCCCTGGAGTAGGCCTCTCCTACAATGAGCAGTTCTTC. This chain uses TRBV6-1 with TRBJ2-1; no firm D call. The germline CDR1 and CDR2 sequences are MNHNS and SASEGT. V was clipped by 2 bases and J by 0 bases, with 17 bases between them. The CDR3 length is 18 residues.

The chain carries TRBV9 and TRBJ1-3; D is undetermined. This CDR3 is 15 amino acids long. With 4 bases removed from V and 0 bases from J, the gap between germline ends came to 11 bases. Germline assignment: CDR1 SGDLS and CDR2 YYNGEE. The chain's CDR3 is CASSPPGHSGNTIYF. As DNA, the CDR3 is TGTGCCAGCAGCCCCCCGGGCCACTCTGGAAACACCATATATTTT.

V and J are TRBV27 and TRBJ2-7; the D is unclear. The V end was cut by 8 bases, the J end by 3 bases, with 20 bases between. The CDR3 sequence is 15 residues long. Per germline, CDR1 MNHEY and CDR2 SMNVEV (reference sequence). The DNA of the CDR3 is TGTGCCAGCGCCCAAAAGCCCCTCCCCCTCTACGAGCAGTACTTC. Amino acid sequence: CASAQKPLPLYEQYF.

The V gene is TRBV6-1, the J gene TRBJ2-7; D is ambiguous. Trimming cost V 4 bases and J 4 bases, with 8 bases left between them. The germline CDR1 and CDR2 sequences are MNHNS and SASEGT. CDR3 size: 12 residues. CDR3 in DNA: TGTGCCAGCAGTGCCTTTTTATACGAGCAGTACTTC. It encodes CASSAFLYEQYF.

The V gene is TRBV27, the J gene TRBJ2-1; weak D call: TRBD2 (5 bases). The CDR3 runs to 14 residues. Germline CDR1 is MNHEY and CDR2 is SMNVEV (reference sequence). Trimming took off 3 bases at V and 6 bases at J, with 12 bases between the two ends. Written as DNA, the CDR3 is TGTGCCAGCAGTTTCGGGGTACAGATCAATGAGCAGTTCTTC. It encodes CASSFGVQINEQFF.

This chain links TRBV6-5 with TRBJ2-7, with 8 bases aligning to TRBD2. The junction had 6 bases not matched to a gene; V was cut back by 5 bases and J by 3 bases. In germline, CDR1 is MNHEY, CDR2 SVGAGI. The CDR3 is 14 amino acids. CDR3 coding DNA: TGTGCCAGCAGTCCGGGACTAGGGAGCTACGAGCAGTACTTC. It specifies CASSPGLGSYEQYF.

This rearrangement joins TRBV27 to TRBJ1-1; 7 nucleotides agree with TRBD1. V was clipped by 6 bases and J by 1 base; unmatched bases: 5. The CDR3 consists of 14 residues. Germline V gives CDR1 MNHEY, CDR2 SMNVEV (reference sequence). This CDR3 reads CASRKSGGNTEAFF. In DNA form, the CDR3 reads TGTGCCAGCAGGAAGTCAGGGGGGAACACTGAAGCTTTCTTT.

This chain uses TRBV5-6 with TRBJ1-5, with D unresolved. The CDR3 extends over 13 amino acids. Germline loops: CDR1 SGHDT, CDR2 YYEEEE. V was cut by 2 bases and J by 7 bases, with 10 bases left in between. CDR3 in amino acids: CASSFEGEQPQHF. The CDR3 nucleotides are TGTGCCAGCAGCTTTGAGGGAGAGCAGCCCCAGCATTTT.

This clone has just one count. This chain uses TRBV4-1 with TRBJ2-7; no reliable D call. V was shortened by 1 base and J by 3 bases, with 16 bases between the two germline ends. In germline, CDR1 is MGHRA, CDR2 YSYEKL. The CDR3 spans 16 residues. CDR3 residues: CASSQVVGRTDYEQYF. As DNA, the CDR3 is TGCGCCAGCAGCCAAGTGGTCGGCAGGACCGACTACGAGCAGTACTTC.

The J gene is TRBJ2-3, the V gene TRBV6-5; possible D gene TRBD2, 6 bases. Deletions cut 3 bases from V and 2 bases from J, with 12 bases between. CDR3 length: 15 amino acids. CDR1 is MNHEY and CDR2 is SVGAGI in the germline V gene. CDR3 region: CASSYFRTNTDTQYF. The DNA for the CDR3 is TGTGCCAGCAGTTATTTTCGGACTAACACAGATACGCAGTATTTT.

The CDR3 loop is CASNKDRGFTEAFF. For the CDR3, the DNA is TGTGCCAGCAACAAGGACAGGGGTTTTACTGAAGCTTTCTTT. The V call is TRBV6-6, the J call TRBJ1-1; the match to TRBD1 covers 9 bases. The CDR3 length is 14 residues. The germline V gene has CDR1 MNHNY and CDR2 SVGAGI (reference sequence). Trimming at V came to 7 bases and at J to 5 bases, leaving 8 bases not matched to a gene.

This chain joins TRBV11-2 and TRBJ2-3; no definite D call. CDR1 SGHAT and CDR2 FQNNGV come from the germline V gene. This CDR3 spans 19 amino acids. The V end lost 6 bases, the J end lost 0 bases, and 25 bases lay between the germline ends. The CDR3 DNA is TGTGCCAGCAGTGGCTATCCCTGGCGGTCCACCCCTAGCACAGATACGCAGTATTTT. Its translation is CASSGYPWRSTPSTDTQYF.

This chain links TRBV5-4 with TRBJ1-2; no clear D. Per the germline V gene, CDR1 is SGHNT and CDR2 is YYREEE (reference sequence). Trimming stripped 5 bases from V and 8 bases from J, with 10 bases between. The CDR3 has 11 amino acids. DNA for the CDR3: TGTGCCAGCAGGGCCACCTTGGGCTACACCTTC. It codes for CASRATLGYTF.